This T cell receptor beta chain was retrieved from a study of graft-versus-host responses after intestinal transplantation. Findings and limits, study-wide: Peak levels of circulating GvH clones tracked with early post-transplant HvG declines. Ileal or blood samples showed some GvH clones first, and such clones were also found in recipient marrow. Graft-versus-host to host-versus-graft clonal ratios in allografts were high in patients with graft-donor T cell macrochimerism.

V dropped 2 bases and J dropped 0 bases, with 5 bases sitting between them. CDR3 length: 14 amino acids. In germline, CDR1 is PRHDT, CDR2 FYEKMQ (reference sequence). Method: immunoSEQ multiplex PCR; TCRdb's copy keeps in-frame clones and lacks some. The sample carries just under 65,000 clones, 90% to 95% recorded once. Regarding this clone: Antigen specificity is unknown.

The sequencing used unstimulated CD8+ T cells sorted from spleen or lymph node cells, collected before transplant. The clonotype originates from a human donor who was the organ donor for an intestinal transplant. The V gene is TRBV13, the J gene TRBJ1-5; maybe TRBD1 (5 bases). CDR3 coding DNA: TGTGCCAGCAGCTTACAGGGTAGCAATCAGCCCCAGCATTTT. Translating it yields CASSLQGSNQPQHF. The variable domain in full, with the rest retrieved from reference TRBV13 and TRBJ1-5, is AAGVIQSPRHLIKEKRETATLKCYPIPRHDTVYWYQQGPGQDPQFLISFYEKMQSDKGSIPDRFSAQQFSDYHSELNMSSLELGDSALYFCASSLQGSNQPQHFGDGTRLSIL.